This T cell receptor (beta chain) was captured in a study of T-cell reconstitution after alpha-beta-depleted transplantation in children. This clonotype was found many times. This CDR3 has 13 residues. Per the germline V gene, CDR1 is LGHNA and CDR2 is YNFKEQ. Trimming pared 0 bases from V and 3 bases from J, leaving 3 bases between. TCRbeta library construction was performed incorporating unique molecular identifiers. TCRdb re-called the PCR reads through MiXCR, storing one row per CDR3 protein. Of over 200,000 distinct CDR3 sequences in the sample, about 9.2% were seen once. The chain uses TRBV4-2 and TRBJ1-5, with D unclear. This receptor was taken from a human donor who donated a stem cell graft to a child with acute lymphoblastic leukemia. The source material was PBMCs from the stem cell graft donor, sampled from the stem cell graft. CDR3 sequence: CASSQDANQPQHF. The CDR3, as DNA: TGTGCCAGCAGCCAAGACGCCAATCAGCCCCAGCATTTT.